A single sample gave rise to the 9 T cell receptor beta chains below, sequenced in a study of blood T cells in healthy people across ages. Sample-barcoded 5' priming and a J-beta primer mix drove a second PCR of roughly 6 to 12 cycles. Using its own MiXCR run on the 5' RACE reads, TCRdb lists one record per CDR3 protein. The sample yields 700,000 to 900,000 distinct CDR3 sequences, 20% to 30% seen once. These data also featured in a second study, about T cells of mothers and their children.

The sequenced sample consisted of blood. These receptors came from a boy younger than 18 in good health.

V is TRBV6-5 and J is TRBJ1-2, with 7 bases fitting TRBD1. The CDR3 has 13 residues. The germline V gene has CDR1 MNHEY and CDR2 SVGAGI. V gave up 5 bases and J gave up 5 bases; unmatched junction bases: 5. CDR3 region: CASSQQGFYGYTF. CDR3 bases: TGTGCCAGCAGTCAACAGGGGTTTTATGGCTACACCTTC.

The chain joins TRBV24-1 to TRBJ2-5, with D tentatively TRBD1 or TRBD2 (5 bases each). The V gene's germline CDR1 is KGHDR and CDR2 SFDVKD. The CDR3 runs 13 residues. The V gene lost 4 bases and the J gene lost 5 bases, with 10 bases spanning the gap. The CDR3 is CATSEGERETQYF. The CDR3 DNA reads TGTGCCACCAGTGAGGGGGAGAGGGAGACCCAGTACTTC.

This clonotype was observed a handful of times. The CDR3 DNA is TGTGCCAGCAGTCCCATAGCGGGGGGGCCCTATGGGGCCAACGTCCTGACTTTC. This translates into CASSPIAGGPYGANVLTF. J is TRBJ2-6 and V is TRBV28, with 11 bases matching TRBD2. This CDR3 comprises 18 residues. The germline V gene encodes CDR1 MDHEN and CDR2 SYDVKM. With 5 bases clipped from V and 3 bases from J, the junction kept 9 bases outside the gene matches. Based on the CDR3 plus reference TRBV28 and TRBJ2-6, the full variable domain is DVKVTQSSRYLVKRTGEKVFLECVQDMDHENMFWYRQDPGLGLRLIYFSYDVKMKEKGDIPEGYSVSREKKERFSLILESASTNQTSMYLCASSPIAGGPYGANVLTFGAGSRLTVL.

The chain combines TRBV3-1 with TRBJ1-6; D possibly corresponds to TRBD1 (5 bases). The CDR3 is made up of 12 amino acids. Germline CDR1 is LGHDT and CDR2 is YNNKEL (reference sequence). Trimming stripped 9 bases from V and 13 bases from J, with 16 bases between. In DNA, the CDR3 is TGTGCCAGTAGGACATCCGGAAGGCCCCTCCACTTT. Translated: CASRTSGRPLHF.

V usage is TRBV4-1 and J usage is TRBJ2-2, with 7 bases aligning to TRBD1. The CDR3 extends over 16 amino acids. V was pared by 3 bases and J by 2 bases, with 6 bases of the junction left unmatched. In germline, CDR1 is MGHRA, CDR2 YSYEKL. The CDR3 loop is CASSQSGTVNTGELFF. Here the CDR3 DNA reads TGCGCCAGCAGCCAGTCCGGGACAGTCAACACCGGGGAGCTGTTTTTT.

The V gene is TRBV5-1, the J gene TRBJ1-2, with D tentatively TRBD1 (6 bases). CDR3 length equals 17 residues. V lost 4 bases, J lost 2 bases, and 21 bases lay in between. CDR1 and CDR2 from the germline V gene are SGHRS and YFSETQ. CDR3 nucleotides: TGCGCCAGCAGCCCAAAACCCTGGCGGCAGGGGAACTATGGCTACACCTTC. Residues: CASSPKPWRQGNYGYTF.

V usage is TRBV20-1 and J usage is TRBJ2-7; TRBD2 aligns across 15 bases. Looked up from germline, CDR1 is DFQATT and CDR2 is SNEGSKA (reference sequence). V was pared by 3 bases and J by 1 base, with 4 bases of the junction left unmatched. The CDR3 runs 16 residues. The CDR3 DNA sequence: TGCAGTGCTAGTGGGACTAGCGGGAGGCCTTCCTACGAGCAGTACTTC. Its protein product is CSASGTSGRPSYEQYF.

In this sample, this clonotype turned up a few times. The chain uses TRBV12-3 or TRBV12-4 and TRBJ2-7; unclear D gene. V was shortened by 3 bases and J by 6 bases, with 15 bases between the two germline ends. The CDR3 has 14 residues. As DNA, the CDR3 is TGTGCCAGCAGTTTCACTCGGTCGGTAGTCGAGCAGTACTTC. Translated: CASSFTRSVVEQYF.

This clonotype was seen a handful of times. The chain employs TRBV5-1 and TRBJ1-1, with TRBD1 matching over 9 bases. The germline V gene has CDR1 SGHRS and CDR2 YFSETQ. With V trimmed by 3 bases and J by 1 base, 10 bases remained unmatched. This CDR3 spans 17 amino acids. Written as DNA, the CDR3 is TGCGCCAGCAGCTCTACAGGGGGCCGTAGGGGGAACACTGAAGCTTTCTTT. It encodes CASSSTGGRRGNTEAFF.